This TCR beta chain was found in a study of identical twins. The CDR3 covers 12 residues. Trimming shortened V by 1 base and J by 0 bases, and 1 base separated the two germline ends. Germline V gene data show CDR1 as SQVTM and CDR2 as ANQGSEA. TCRdb fed the 5' RACE reads into MiXCR, producing one record per CDR3 protein. The sample holds about 190,000 distinct CDR3 sequences; more than 15% are singletons and the top ten take over 35%. Study results and limitations: Cord blood's abundant beta clonotypes had fewer insertions, unlike memory repertoires.

This clonotype turned up a few times. Its matching antigen is unknown. This same sample was also part of a study on T cells expressing NK-cell markers. That study adds: Sorting was limited to alpha-beta TCR-expressing T cells with an anti-gamma-delta TCR antibody in several experiments.

Input material: CD8+ T cells sorted from blood. The sequence was collected from a woman younger than 30 in good health. V usage is TRBV29-1 and J usage is TRBJ2-1; D unresolved. DNA for the CDR3: TGCAGCGTTGAAGTCTCCTACAATGAGCAGTTCTTC. It codes for CSVEVSYNEQFF.